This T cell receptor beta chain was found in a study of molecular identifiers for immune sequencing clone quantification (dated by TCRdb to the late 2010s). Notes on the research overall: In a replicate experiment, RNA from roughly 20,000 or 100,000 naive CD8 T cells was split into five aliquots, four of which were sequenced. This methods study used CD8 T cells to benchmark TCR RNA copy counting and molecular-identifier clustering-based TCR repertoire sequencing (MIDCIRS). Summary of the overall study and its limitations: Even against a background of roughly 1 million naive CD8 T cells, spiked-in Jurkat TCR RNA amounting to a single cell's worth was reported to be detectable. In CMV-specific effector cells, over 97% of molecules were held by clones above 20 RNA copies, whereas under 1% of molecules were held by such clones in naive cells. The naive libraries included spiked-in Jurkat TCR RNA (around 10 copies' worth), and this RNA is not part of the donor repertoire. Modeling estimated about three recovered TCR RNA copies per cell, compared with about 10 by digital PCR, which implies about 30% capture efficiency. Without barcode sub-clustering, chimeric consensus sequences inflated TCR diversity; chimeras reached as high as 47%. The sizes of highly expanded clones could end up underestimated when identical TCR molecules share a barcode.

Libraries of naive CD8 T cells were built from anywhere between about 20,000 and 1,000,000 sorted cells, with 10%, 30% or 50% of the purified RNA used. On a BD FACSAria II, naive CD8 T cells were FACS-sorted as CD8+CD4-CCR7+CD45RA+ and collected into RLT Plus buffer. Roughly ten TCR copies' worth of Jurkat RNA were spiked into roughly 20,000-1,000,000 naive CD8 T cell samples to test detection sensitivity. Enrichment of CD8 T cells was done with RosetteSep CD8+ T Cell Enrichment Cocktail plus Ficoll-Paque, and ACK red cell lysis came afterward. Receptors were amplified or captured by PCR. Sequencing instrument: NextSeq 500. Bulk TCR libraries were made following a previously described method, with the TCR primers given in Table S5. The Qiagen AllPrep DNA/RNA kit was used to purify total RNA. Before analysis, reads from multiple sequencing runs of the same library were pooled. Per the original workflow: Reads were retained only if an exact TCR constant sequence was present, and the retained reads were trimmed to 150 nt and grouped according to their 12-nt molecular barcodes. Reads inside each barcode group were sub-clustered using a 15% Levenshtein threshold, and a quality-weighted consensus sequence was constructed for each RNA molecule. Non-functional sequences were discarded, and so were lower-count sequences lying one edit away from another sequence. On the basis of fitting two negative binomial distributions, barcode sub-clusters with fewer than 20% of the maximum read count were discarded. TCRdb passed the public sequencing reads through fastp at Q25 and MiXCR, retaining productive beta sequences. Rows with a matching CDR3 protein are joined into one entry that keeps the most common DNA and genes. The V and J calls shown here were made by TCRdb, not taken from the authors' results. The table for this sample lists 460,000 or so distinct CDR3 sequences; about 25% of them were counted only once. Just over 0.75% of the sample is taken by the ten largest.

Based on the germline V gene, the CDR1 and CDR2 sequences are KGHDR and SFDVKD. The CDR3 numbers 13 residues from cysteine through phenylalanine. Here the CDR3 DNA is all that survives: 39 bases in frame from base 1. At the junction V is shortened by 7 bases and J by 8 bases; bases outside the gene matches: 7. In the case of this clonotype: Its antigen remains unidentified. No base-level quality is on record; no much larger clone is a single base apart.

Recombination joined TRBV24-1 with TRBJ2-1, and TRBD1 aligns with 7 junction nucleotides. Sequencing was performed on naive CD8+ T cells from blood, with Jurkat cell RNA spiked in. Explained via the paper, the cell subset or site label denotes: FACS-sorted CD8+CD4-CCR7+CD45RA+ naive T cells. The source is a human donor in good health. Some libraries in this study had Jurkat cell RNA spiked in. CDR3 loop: CATRNRGGDEQFF. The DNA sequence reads TGTGCCACCAGAAATAGAGGGGGCGATGAGCAGTTCTTC.